This is a list of T cell receptor beta chains from one sample in a study of regulatory T cells in long-lasting Graves disease. TCRdb called the multiplex PCR reads again in MiXCR, with one record for every CDR3 protein. Of about 620,000 distinct CDR3 sequences listed, around 17% are singletons. These data were likewise used in another study, on T cells in Graves' hyperthyroidism and ophthalmopathy.

Sequenced here: peripheral blood mononuclear cells (PBMCs), sampled at new diagnosis, from a patient treated with antithyroid drugs. These receptors were taken from a woman aged 25-40 years with Graves disease. The conserved cysteine and the conserved F or W are not part of the CDR3 here.

V gene: TRBV10-1; CDR3 protein: ASPEDARPPIKDTQY
V gene: TRBV11-2; CDR3 protein: ASSLGPYGVQETQY
V gene: TRBV20-1; CDR3 protein: SARVAGLNTEAF
V gene: TRBV18; CDR3 protein: ASSLIRRGAGDIQY
V gene: TRBV28; CDR3 protein: ASSPYRQGAEQY
V gene: TRBV5-1; CDR3 protein: ASSLAEGGVETQY
V gene: TRBV18; CDR3 protein: ASSPRGLGSFETQY
V gene: TRBV12-3/TRBV12-4; CDR3 protein: ASNLGTNTEAF
V gene: TRBV28; CDR3 protein: ASSRGTAYEQY
V gene: TRBV18; CDR3 protein: ASSPRQGAANEKLF
V gene: TRBV2; CDR3 protein: ASTPGTQFYGYT
V gene: TRBV28; CDR3 protein: ASRDSNTDTQY
V gene: TRBV6-2/TRBV6-3; CDR3 protein: ASSYSTGVSYEQY
V gene: TRBV11-2; CDR3 protein: ASSLDYGLQQF
V gene: TRBV20-1; CDR3 protein: SAGRGDNSPLH
V gene: TRBV6-1; CDR3 protein: ASSPGTGNFYGYT
V gene: TRBV20-1; CDR3 protein: SARDLSGTNNEQF
V gene: TRBV27; CDR3 protein: ASSLWGGDQPQH
V gene: TRBV24-1; CDR3 protein: ATSDFGMEQF
V gene: TRBV28; CDR3 protein: ASSWDRSNQPQH
V gene: TRBV5-1; CDR3 protein: ASSISRTNTGELF
V gene: TRBV30; CDR3 protein: AWSLSGRSDTQY
V gene: TRBV19; CDR3 protein: ASSIAAYQETQY
V gene: TRBV15; CDR3 protein: ATSRDPVIFSGNTIY
V gene: TRBV28; CDR3 protein: ASSSPVDQPQH
V gene: TRBV19; CDR3 protein: ASSTTGSYNEQF
V gene: TRBV13; CDR3 protein: ASSKTGRTDEQF
V gene: TRBV2; CDR3 protein: ASRGQGRGSSGANVLT
V gene: TRBV11-1; CDR3 protein: ASSFGASGYNEQF
V gene: TRBV20-1; CDR3 protein: SARDLGGTGELF
V gene: TRBV7-3; CDR3 protein: ASSLGTGRDPEQF
V gene: TRBV24-1; CDR3 protein: ATSDPTGDSNQPQH
V gene: TRBV20-1; CDR3 protein: SARDRGLTSPEQY
V gene: TRBV6-5; CDR3 protein: ASSYSDRGPWVHEQY
V gene: TRBV15; CDR3 protein: ATSRGWTGAYNEQF
V gene: TRBV3-1; CDR3 protein: ASSQVLTDGYT
V gene: TRBV3-1; CDR3 protein: ASSHGTASSYEQY
V gene: TRBV7-3; CDR3 protein: ASSSGSGEQF
V gene: TRBV11-2; CDR3 protein: ASTRTTSGTDTQY
V gene: TRBV7-9; CDR3 protein: ASSLGQGAPGANVLT
V gene: TRBV7-9; CDR3 protein: ASSLIGQGGEQY
V gene: TRBV5-1; CDR3 protein: ASSLGAGNEKLF
V gene: TRBV6-1; CDR3 protein: ASRGSRTPYSYEQY
V gene: TRBV30; CDR3 protein: AWSLQYGYT
V gene: TRBV19; CDR3 protein: ASGDTSNTEAF
V gene: TRBV3-1; CDR3 protein: ASSPGGWNTEAF
V gene: TRBV6-2/TRBV6-3; CDR3 protein: ASSQLVGTETYEQY
V gene: TRBV5-1; CDR3 protein: ASSQGTWGDYGYT
V gene: TRBV12-3/TRBV12-4; CDR3 protein: ASSPRQGAAGEQY
V gene: TRBV11-3; CDR3 protein: ASSQGTGSSYNEQF
V gene: TRBV27; CDR3 protein: ASSAGTTVSYEQY
V gene: TRBV5-1; CDR3 protein: ASSKVGRNTEAF
V gene: TRBV29-1; CDR3 protein: SVGSSGTSRLLTYEQY